This passage covers 17 T cell receptor beta chains from one sample sequenced in a study of T cell responses to AZD1222 COVID-19 vaccine. Clones were sequenced by immunoSEQ multiplex PCR, and TCRdb holds only the in-frame ones, with some missing. The sample includes about 150,000 clones, around 90% of them seen just once. Sample: peripheral blood, taken on day 0 of MenACWY control vaccination. The source of these receptors is an adult in good health.

The genes are TRBV5-4 and TRBJ1-2; no clear D. Germline values: CDR1 SGHNT, CDR2 YYREEE (reference sequence). Between the trimmed V and J ends, which lost 3 bases and 3 bases, there was a span of 9 bases. The CDR3 consists of 13 residues. CDR3 residues: CASSYDTYYGYTF. Here the CDR3 DNA reads TGTGCCAGCAGCTACGACACTTACTATGGCTACACCTTC.

This chain links TRBV19 with TRBJ2-3; 7 positions agree with TRBD1. From germline, CDR1 is LNHDA and CDR2 SQIVND (reference sequence). Trimming cost V 6 bases and J 1 base; bases outside gene matches: 7. This CDR3 contains 15 residues. This CDR3 is CASSIFGQGTDTQYF. The CDR3 DNA follows: TGTGCCAGTAGCATTTTTGGACAGGGCACAGATACGCAGTATTTT.

The chain uses TRBV27 and TRBJ1-1; TRBD1 matches at 7 bases. Trimming removed 3 bases from V and 4 bases from J; junction bases left unmatched: 5. The CDR3 runs 14 residues. CDR1 and CDR2 from the germline V gene are MNHEY and SMNVEV (reference sequence). The CDR3, as DNA: TGTGCCAGCAGTTTGGACAGGTATACCACTGAAGCTTTCTTT. Encoded protein: CASSLDRYTTEAFF.

The V call is TRBV23-1, the J call TRBJ2-2; D is perhaps TRBD1 (6 bases). TRBV23-1 falls under the ORF class, with uncertain function. V dropped 10 bases and J dropped 4 bases, with 19 bases sitting between them. The CDR3 runs to 15 residues. CDR3: CATHRDIRFTGELFF. In nucleotides, the CDR3 is TGCGCCACCCACCGGGACATACGTTTCACCGGGGAGCTGTTTTTT.

The chain couples TRBV30 to TRBJ2-5, with 8 bases fitting TRBD2. After removal of 5 bases from V and 10 bases from J, the junction contained 6 bases not matched to a gene. The germline CDR1 and CDR2 sequences are GTSNPN and SVGIG (reference sequence). This CDR3 contains 11 residues. The CDR3 loop is CAWGPGTSQYF. In nucleotides, the CDR3 is TGTGCCTGGGGTCCCGGGACTAGCCAGTACTTC.

This clone was counted once. The rearrangement uses TRBV6-2 or TRBV6-3 and TRBJ2-3; D might be TRBD2 (5 bases). The V end lost 0 bases, the J end lost 0 bases, and 7 bases lay between the germline ends. There are 15 residues in the CDR3. Looked up from germline, CDR1 is MNHEY and CDR2 is SVGEGT. CDR3 loop: CASSYSGGSTDTQYF. Written as DNA, the CDR3 is TGTGCCAGCAGTTACTCGGGCGGGAGCACAGATACGCAGTATTTT.

The V gene is TRBV3-1 (or the pseudogene TRBV3-2), the J gene TRBJ1-3; D call uncertain. The ends were cut back, 4 bases at V and 8 bases at J, with 9 bases in the middle. This CDR3 is 12 amino acids long. The germline V gene encodes CDR1 LGHDT and CDR2 YNNKEL (reference sequence). The DNA for the CDR3 is TGTGCCAGCAGCCTCATAAGGGACACCATATATTTT. It encodes CASSLIRDTIYF.

This clone was recorded a few times. DNA for the CDR3: TGTGCCAGTAGTATAGTGGGGGATGACAATCAGCCCCAGCATTTT. It codes for CASSIVGDDNQPQHF. The rearrangement uses TRBV19 and TRBJ1-5; TRBD1 is a possible D gene (5 bases). This CDR3 has 15 amino acids. The germline V and J ends were trimmed by 1 base and 3 bases, with 10 bases remaining between them. CDR1 LNHDA and CDR2 SQIVND come from the germline V gene (reference sequence).

This chain uses TRBV5-8 with TRBJ1-5, with D possibly being TRBD1 (6 bases). CDR1 SGHTS and CDR2 YDEGEE come from the germline V gene. There are 16 residues in the CDR3. Trimming removed 0 bases from V and 2 bases from J, with 12 bases in between. CDR3: CASSLGAGVGNQPQHF. The CDR3 DNA reads as TGTGCCAGCAGCTTGGGTGCAGGGGTGGGCAATCAGCCCCAGCATTTT.

The chain links TRBV6-5 to TRBJ1-1, with 7 bases matching TRBD1. With V trimmed by 6 bases and J by 8 bases, 6 bases remained unmatched. CDR3 length equals 12 residues. Germline V CDR1 and CDR2: MNHEY, SVGAGI. This chain's CDR3 is CASRETGREAFF. CDR3 sequence (DNA): TGTGCCAGCAGAGAGACAGGGCGGGAAGCTTTCTTT.

This chain uses TRBV4-1 with TRBJ1-2, with D possibly matching TRBD1 (5 bases). V gave up 2 bases and J gave up 5 bases, with 15 bases separating them. This CDR3 has 15 residues. CDR1 and CDR2 (germline): MGHRA, YSYEKL. CDR3 loop: CASSQLQGAHYGYTF. In nucleotides, the CDR3 is TGCGCCAGCAGCCAACTCCAGGGCGCCCATTATGGCTACACCTTC.

V gene TRBV4-1 combines with J gene TRBJ1-2, with TRBD1 as a possible D gene (5 bases). Trimming stripped 1 base from V and 4 bases from J, with 13 bases between. The CDR3 loop spans 15 amino acids. Germline values: CDR1 MGHRA, CDR2 YSYEKL. CDR3 nucleotides: TGCGCCAGCAGCCAAGCCCCCGGAAGGGGCTATGGCTACACCTTC. Its translation: CASSQAPGRGYGYTF.

This clone was counted a single time. The chain employs TRBV27 and TRBJ1-5; D possibly corresponds to TRBD1 (5 bases). Germline CDR1 MNHEY, CDR2 SMNVEV (reference sequence). CDR3 size: 15 residues. Trimming left V 3 bases short and J 0 bases short, with 9 bases between. CDR3 amino acids: CASSFGGDSNQPQHF. The CDR3 nucleotides read TGTGCCAGCAGTTTCGGAGGGGATAGCAATCAGCCCCAGCATTTT.

This clone was counted a single time. The genes are TRBV7-2 and TRBJ1-2; D call uncertain. The CDR3 is 13 amino acids. Germline lookup yields CDR1 SGHTA and CDR2 FQGNSA. Trimming removed 7 bases from V and 6 bases from J, with 15 bases in between. CDR3 amino acids: CASTRGLYNGYTF. The CDR3 DNA reads TGTGCCAGCACCCGAGGGCTGTATAATGGCTACACCTTC.

This rearrangement joins TRBV4-1 to TRBJ2-5, with D tentatively TRBD2 (6 bases). Germline V gene data show CDR1 as MGHRA and CDR2 as YSYEKL. V lost 6 bases, J lost 5 bases, and 19 bases lay in between. The CDR3 contains 15 residues. CDR3 amino acids: CASRHVGGLGETQYF. In DNA, the CDR3 is TGCGCCAGCAGACACGTTGGAGGGCTTGGGGAGACCCAGTACTTC.

This clone showed up just once. The V call is TRBV29-1, the J call TRBJ1-1; 7 bases are a match to TRBD1. Germline CDR1 SQVTM, CDR2 ANQGSEA. The CDR3 sequence is 13 residues long. V lost 6 bases, J lost 2 bases, and 6 bases stayed unmatched. The CDR3 loop reads CSVMGQPNTEAFF. Written as DNA, the CDR3 is TGCAGCGTGATGGGACAGCCTAACACTGAAGCTTTCTTT.

The chain recombines TRBV3-1 (or the pseudogene TRBV3-2) with TRBJ2-3, with D possibly matching TRBD2 (5 bases). Germline CDR1 and CDR2: LGHDT and YNNKEL (reference sequence). Trimming shortened V by 4 bases and J by 1 base, and 18 bases separated the two germline ends. The CDR3 loop spans 17 amino acids. CDR3 amino acids: CASSPSMVLAGTDTQYF. The CDR3 DNA follows: TGTGCCAGCAGCCCAAGTATGGTCCTAGCTGGCACAGATACGCAGTATTTT.